The 14 T cell receptor beta chains below were found in one sample sequenced in a study of beta chain features in type 1 diabetes (dated 2018 in TCRdb). The library was produced with the immunoSEQ multiplex PCR assay. The High Capacity cDNA Reverse Transcription Kit was used to reverse transcribe all of the isolated RNA, meaning that expressed TCRB transcripts were what got sequenced. TCRdb retrieved this table from immuneACCESS and kept in-frame rearrangements only. Not all clones are present; in checked studies, unresolved V genes account for under half, and no reason is known for the remainder. Here the sample has 300,000 to 350,000 clones; around 19% occur a single time. The ten largest clonotypes hold approximately 0.041% of the sample. The sample consisted of naive CD4+ T cells from blood. The label giving this sample's cell subset or site can be read as: true naive CD4+ T cells. These receptors were collected from a woman aged 18 to 35 in good health.

This chain joins TRBV5-1 and TRBJ2-2; TRBD1 might be the D (6 bases). V was cut by 0 bases and J by 1 base, with 10 bases left in between. Germline lookup yields CDR1 SGHRS and CDR2 YFSETQ. This CDR3 is 16 amino acids long. The CDR3 loop reads CASSLEETGNTGELFF. For the CDR3, the DNA is TGCGCCAGCAGCTTGGAGGAGACAGGGAACACCGGGGAGCTGTTTTTT.

The chain recombines TRBV4-1 with TRBJ2-7, with D possibly TRBD2 on 5 matching bases. The V and J ends lost 1 base and 5 bases respectively, with 12 bases between them. Per the germline V gene, CDR1 is MGHRA and CDR2 is YSYEKL. The CDR3 totals 14 residues. CDR3 sequence (DNA): TGCGCCAGCAGCCAAGTTGTAGCGTCCCACGAGCAGTACTTC. Translating gives CASSQVVASHEQYF.

The rearrangement uses TRBV19 and TRBJ2-3; 10 bases agree with TRBD2. The length of the CDR3 is 15 residues. Germline V gives CDR1 LNHDA, CDR2 SQIVND (reference sequence). V lost 5 bases to trimming and J lost 1 base; unmatched junction nucleotides: 3. The CDR3 here is CASSLTSGGTDTQYF. Written as DNA, the CDR3 is TGTGCCAGTAGTCTTACTAGCGGGGGCACAGATACGCAGTATTTT.

Comments on this clone: This sample includes further DNA sequences coding for the same CDR3. The V call is TRBV4-2, the J call TRBJ1-2; 8 positions agree with TRBD1. From germline, CDR1 is LGHNA and CDR2 YNFKEQ. The CDR3 runs to 13 residues. V gave up 3 bases and J gave up 3 bases; unmatched junction bases: 0. The CDR3 here is CASSQGQDYGYTF. CDR3 DNA: TGTGCCAGCAGCCAGGGACAGGACTATGGCTACACCTTC.

The sample holds a few counts of this clone. The rearrangement links TRBV4-1 to TRBJ1-6; D gene unclear. V dropped 2 bases and J dropped 6 bases, with 20 bases sitting between them. The CDR3 contains 18 residues. Germline V lookup: CDR1 MGHRA, CDR2 YSYEKL. The CDR3 coding sequence is TGCGCCAGCAGCCAAATCCTCTCGAATGGCAGGCTTAATTCACCCCTCCACTTT. It encodes CASSQILSNGRLNSPLHF.

The chain couples TRBV25-1 to TRBJ2-3; 7 nucleotides align to TRBD1. Germline trimming cut 5 bases from V and 4 bases from J; bases unmatched to any gene: 6. This CDR3 comprises 14 residues. Germline CDR1 MGHDK, CDR2 SYGVNS. CDR3 in DNA: TGTGCCAGCAGTAGGGGGCCTCAGGCAGATACGCAGTATTTT. It encodes CASSRGPQADTQYF.

This sequence joins TRBV5-1 and TRBJ2-1, with a weak D call TRBD1 (6 bases). The CDR3 has 16 residues. Germline V gene sequence: CDR1 SGHRS, CDR2 YFSETQ. Trimming pared 2 bases from V and 3 bases from J, leaving 15 bases between. CDR3 nucleotide sequence: TGCGCCAGCAGCTTAGATAGTGACAGGTACTACAATGAGCAGTTCTTC. Its translation: CASSLDSDRYYNEQFF.

This clone came up a few times. The V call is TRBV15, the J call TRBJ2-3, with a tentative D call TRBD1 (6 bases). V lost 0 bases and J lost 0, with 16 bases in between. CDR3 length: 18 amino acids. Germline V CDR1 and CDR2: LNHNV, YYDKDF (reference sequence). The CDR3 sequence is CATSRDADRTTSTDTQYF. CDR3 in DNA: TGTGCCACCAGCAGAGATGCAGACAGGACAACAAGCACAGATACGCAGTATTTT.

The chain has TRBV18 and TRBJ1-3; D ambiguous. Germline V gene data show CDR1 as KGHSH and CDR2 as LQKENI. This CDR3 is 15 amino acids long. V shed 3 bases and J shed 0 bases, with 9 bases lying between them. The chain's CDR3 is CASSPGTSSGNTIYF. CDR3 nucleotide sequence: TGTGCCAGCTCACCGGGCACGAGCTCTGGAAACACCATATATTTT. Together with reference TRBV18 and TRBJ1-3, the CDR3 gives the full variable domain: NAGVMQNPRHLVRRRGQEARLRCSPMKGHSHVYWYRQLPEEGLKFMVYLQKENIIDESGMPKERFSAEFPKEGPSILRIQQVVRGDSAAYFCASSPGTSSGNTIYFGEGSWLTVV.

This clone was counted only a few times. The chain couples TRBV11-2 to TRBJ2-3; 7 bases align to TRBD2. The CDR3 has 15 amino acids. The germline gives CDR1 SGHAT, CDR2 FQNNGV. Unmatched junction bases numbered 11, after V lost 5 bases and J lost 6 bases. The CDR3 protein is CASSLGGREMDTQYF. The CDR3, as DNA: TGTGCCAGCAGCCTCGGAGGGCGGGAGATGGATACGCAGTATTTT.

V usage is TRBV7-2 and J usage is TRBJ1-5; D might be TRBD1 (6 bases). This CDR3 has 14 residues. V was pared by 5 bases and J by 6 bases, with 14 bases between. The germline V gene encodes CDR1 SGHTA and CDR2 FQGNSA. CDR3 region: CASSGGQPGQPQHF. DNA for the CDR3: TGTGCCAGCAGCGGAGGACAGCCGGGTCAGCCCCAGCATTTT.

With regard to this clone: The same CDR3 is also encoded by other DNA sequences in this sample. The chain uses TRBV5-1 and TRBJ2-5; 8 bases map to TRBD2. The trim removed 3 bases at V and 2 bases at J, leaving 3 bases unmatched. The V gene's germline CDR1 is SGHRS and CDR2 YFSETQ. This CDR3 has 14 amino acids. The CDR3 coding sequence is TGCGCCAGCAGCTCGACTAGCGCTCAAGAGACCCAGTACTTC. Translated: CASSSTSAQETQYF.

This clone was seen a handful of times. Different DNA sequences within this sample yield the same CDR3. The chain links TRBV29-1 to TRBJ2-1; 7 bases align to TRBD2. The germline CDR1 and CDR2 sequences are SQVTM and ANQGSEA. This CDR3 contains 14 residues. Trimming at V came to 5 bases and at J to 3 bases, leaving 7 bases not matched to a gene. For the CDR3, the DNA is TGCAGCGTTCCAGGGCTAGCGGTCTACAATGAGCAGTTCTTC. This sequence encodes CSVPGLAVYNEQFF.

This chain links TRBV7-8 with TRBJ1-2, with D possibly matching TRBD1 (5 bases). V gave up 7 bases and J gave up 3 bases, with 18 bases separating them. The CDR3 is 15 residues long. Germline CDR1 is SGHVS and CDR2 is FQNEAQ. The CDR3 coding sequence is TGTGCCAGCATTCTACGGCCGGGGGAGCACTATGGCTACACCTTC. This translates into CASILRPGEHYGYTF. Full variable domain (missing parts from reference TRBV7-8 and TRBJ1-2): GAGVSQSPRYKVAKRGQDVALRCDPISGHVSLFWYQQALGQGPEFLTYFQNEAQLDKSGLPSDRFFAERPEGSVSTLKIQRTQQEDSAVYLCASILRPGEHYGYTFGSGTRLTVV.